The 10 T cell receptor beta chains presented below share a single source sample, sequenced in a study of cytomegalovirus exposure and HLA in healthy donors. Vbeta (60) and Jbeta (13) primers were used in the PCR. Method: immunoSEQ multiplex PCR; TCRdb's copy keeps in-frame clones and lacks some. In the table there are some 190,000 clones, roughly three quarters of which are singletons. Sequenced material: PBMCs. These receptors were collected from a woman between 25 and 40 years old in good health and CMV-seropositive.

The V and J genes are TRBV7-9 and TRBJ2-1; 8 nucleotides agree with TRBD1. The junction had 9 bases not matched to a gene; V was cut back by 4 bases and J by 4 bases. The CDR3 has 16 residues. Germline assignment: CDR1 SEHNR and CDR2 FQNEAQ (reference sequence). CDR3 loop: CASSSVRDRQYNEQFF. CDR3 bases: TGTGCCAGCAGCTCCGTCCGGGACAGGCAATACAATGAGCAGTTCTTC.

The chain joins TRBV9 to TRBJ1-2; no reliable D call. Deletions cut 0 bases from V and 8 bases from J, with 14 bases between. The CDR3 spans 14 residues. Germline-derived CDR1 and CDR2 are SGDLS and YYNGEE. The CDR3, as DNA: TGTGCCAGCAGCGTAGACCCCCTTGGTCGGGGCTACACCTTC. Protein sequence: CASSVDPLGRGYTF.

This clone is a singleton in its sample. This CDR3 is CASSSRPGQTPMNTEAFF. DNA for the CDR3: TGTGCCAGCAGCTCGCGACCCGGACAGACGCCCATGAACACTGAAGCTTTCTTT. The chain joins TRBV9 to TRBJ1-1; TRBD1 is a possible D gene (6 bases). V shed 4 bases and J shed 0 bases, with 22 bases lying between them. The CDR3 totals 18 residues. Germline V CDR1 and CDR2: SGDLS, YYNGEE.

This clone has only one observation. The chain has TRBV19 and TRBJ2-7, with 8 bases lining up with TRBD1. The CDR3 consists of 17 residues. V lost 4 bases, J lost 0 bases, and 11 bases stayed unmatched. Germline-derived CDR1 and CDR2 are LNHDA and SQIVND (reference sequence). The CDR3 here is CASSTPTGGKDSYEQYF. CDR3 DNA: TGTGCCAGTAGTACGCCTACAGGGGGGAAGGACTCCTACGAGCAGTACTTC.

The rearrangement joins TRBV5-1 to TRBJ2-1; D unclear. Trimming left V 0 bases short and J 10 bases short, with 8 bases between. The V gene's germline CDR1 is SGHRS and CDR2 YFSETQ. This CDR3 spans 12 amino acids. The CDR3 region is CASSLAGWEQFF. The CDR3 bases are TGCGCCAGCAGCTTGGCCGGTTGGGAGCAGTTCTTC.

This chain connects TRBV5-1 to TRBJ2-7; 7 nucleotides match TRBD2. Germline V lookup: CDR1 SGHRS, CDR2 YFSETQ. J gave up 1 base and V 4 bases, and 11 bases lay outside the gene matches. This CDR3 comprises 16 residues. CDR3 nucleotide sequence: TGCGCCAGCAGCATCTCCGGTGGCGGGGGATCCTACGAGCAGTACTTC. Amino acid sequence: CASSISGGGGSYEQYF.

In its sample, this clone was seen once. The DNA of the CDR3 is TGTGCCAGCAGCCCCACCCCCTCGGGGGGCACCGGGGAGCTGTTTTTT. As protein: CASSPTPSGGTGELFF. The chain has TRBV7-2 and TRBJ2-2; TRBD2 aligns across 7 bases. The V and J ends lost 5 bases and 4 bases, in that order; junction bases with no gene match: 10. The CDR3 is 16 amino acids. Germline CDR1 and CDR2: SGHTA and FQGNSA.

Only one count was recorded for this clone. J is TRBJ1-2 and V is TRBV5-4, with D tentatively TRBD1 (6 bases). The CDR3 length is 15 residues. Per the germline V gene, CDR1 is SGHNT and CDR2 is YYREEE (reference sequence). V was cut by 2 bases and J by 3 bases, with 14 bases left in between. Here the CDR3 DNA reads TGTGCCAGCAGCTTTTCCCCGACAGGCGACTATGGCTACACCTTC. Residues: CASSFSPTGDYGYTF.

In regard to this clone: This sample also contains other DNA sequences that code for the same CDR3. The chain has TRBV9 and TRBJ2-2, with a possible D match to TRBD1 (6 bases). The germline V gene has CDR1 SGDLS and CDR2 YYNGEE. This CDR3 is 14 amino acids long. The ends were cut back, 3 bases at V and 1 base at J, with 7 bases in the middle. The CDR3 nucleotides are TGTGCCAGCAGCGGCAGGGGGAACACCGGGGAGCTGTTTTTT. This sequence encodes CASSGRGNTGELFF.

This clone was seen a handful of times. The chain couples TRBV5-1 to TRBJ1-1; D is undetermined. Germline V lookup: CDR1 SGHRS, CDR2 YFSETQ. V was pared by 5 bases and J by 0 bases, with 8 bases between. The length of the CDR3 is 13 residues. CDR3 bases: TGCGCCAGCAGAGAAGCTATGAACACTGAAGCTTTCTTT. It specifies CASREAMNTEAFF.